This T cell receptor beta chain came from a study of T cell responses to AZD1222 COVID-19 vaccine. Germline V gene lookup returns CDR1 SGHAT and CDR2 FQNNGV. Trimming removed 5 bases from V and 8 bases from J, with 11 bases in between. This CDR3 region has 12 residues. The data were produced by immunoSEQ multiplex PCR, yet TCRdb's version contains in-frame clones alone and is incomplete. The table lists some 100,000 clones, around 90% of them singletons, with approximately 7.6% in the top ten. The rearrangement links TRBV11-2 to TRBJ2-3; D may correspond to TRBD1 or TRBD2 (5 bases each). This TCR was recovered from an adult in good health. Source: peripheral blood, taken on day 0 of AZD1222 vaccination. CDR3 in DNA: TGTGCCAGCAGCCCTGAGAGGGGTACGCAGTATTTT. This codes for CASSPERGTQYF.